A single sample is the source of the 12 T cell receptor beta chains below, sequenced in a study of cytomegalovirus exposure and HLA in healthy donors. Researchers ran the PCR with 60 Vbeta and 13 Jbeta primers. Profiled with immunoSEQ multiplex PCR; TCRdb holds only in-frame clones, not every one. The sample yields roughly 140,000 clones, around 65% seen once. Sequences were obtained from PBMCs. The origin of the receptors is a young woman in good health and CMV-seropositive.

This clone was seen only a few times. The rearrangement links TRBV10-2 to TRBJ1-4; D is ambiguous. The CDR3 runs to 11 residues. The germline V gene encodes CDR1 WSHSY and CDR2 SAAADI. V was cut by 6 bases and J by 7 bases, with 6 bases left in between. The CDR3 coding sequence is TGCGCCAGCAGAACGGGTGAAAAACTGTTTTTT. Amino acids: CASRTGEKLFF.

V and J are TRBV28 and TRBJ2-5; D is ambiguous. The CDR3 loop spans 12 amino acids. V was trimmed by 6 bases and J by 4 bases, leaving 9 bases between them. From germline, CDR1 is MDHEN and CDR2 SYDVKM. The CDR3 protein is CASRPGPETQYF. The CDR3, as DNA: TGTGCCAGCAGACCGGGTCCAGAGACCCAGTACTTC.

The CDR3 DNA reads as TGTGCCAGCAGTTTACTAGGGACAAGTAACTATGGCTACACCTTC. This gives the protein CASSLLGTSNYGYTF. The J gene is TRBJ1-2, the V gene TRBV27; TRBD1 is a possible D gene (6 bases). Trimming shortened V by 2 bases and J by 1 base, and 11 bases separated the two germline ends. CDR1 is MNHEY and CDR2 is SMNVEV in the germline V gene (reference sequence). This CDR3 has 15 amino acids.

This clone was observed a handful of times. This chain connects TRBV4-2 to TRBJ2-3; the D gene is possibly TRBD1 (6 bases). CDR1 is LGHNA, CDR2 YNFKEQ, per germline. There are 14 residues in the CDR3. V shed 1 base and J shed 6 bases, with 11 bases lying between them. This CDR3 reads CASSQVGDMDTQYF. The CDR3 DNA sequence: TGTGCCAGCAGCCAAGTTGGGGACATGGATACGCAGTATTTT.

The V gene is TRBV18, the J gene TRBJ2-7; a weak D match, TRBD2 (5 bases). Trimming cost V 3 bases and J 0 bases, with 9 bases left between them. Germline V gene lookup returns CDR1 KGHSH and CDR2 LQKENI. This CDR3 is 14 amino acids long. As DNA, the CDR3 is TGTGCCAGCTCACCGACGGGAAACTCCTACGAGCAGTACTTC. Protein sequence: CASSPTGNSYEQYF.

This clone occurred a few times. V is TRBV5-1 and J is TRBJ2-1; possibly TRBD1 for D (6 bases). Trimming cost V 4 bases and J 1 base, with 12 bases left between them. The germline gives CDR1 SGHRS, CDR2 YFSETQ. The CDR3 is 15 residues long. The CDR3 region has the DNA TGCGCCAGCAGCACACACAGGGTGTCCTACAATGAGCAGTTCTTC. Translating it yields CASSTHRVSYNEQFF.

This rearrangement joins TRBV18 to TRBJ1-2; D is unresolved. Germline V gene data show CDR1 as KGHSH and CDR2 as LQKENI. This CDR3 contains 13 residues. The germline V and J ends were trimmed by 3 bases and 8 bases, with 13 bases remaining between them. For the CDR3, the DNA is TGTGCCAGCTCACCTAGCGAGGGTATCGGCTACACCTTC. It specifies CASSPSEGIGYTF.

The gene calls are TRBV15 and TRBJ2-5; D is possibly TRBD2 (6 bases). Trimming took 8 bases from V and 2 from J, leaving 18 bases between them. The CDR3 length is 15 residues. Germline V gene sequence: CDR1 LNHNV, CDR2 YYDKDF (reference sequence). CDR3 sequence: CATSPAGSLQETQYF. The CDR3 DNA reads TGTGCCACCTCTCCAGCGGGCAGCTTACAAGAGACCCAGTACTTC.

This sequence joins TRBV30 and TRBJ2-7; possibly TRBD1 for D (6 bases). The length of the CDR3 is 13 residues. Germline V gene lookup returns CDR1 GTSNPN and CDR2 SVGIG (reference sequence). The V gene lost 2 bases and the J gene lost 3 bases, with 11 bases spanning the gap. The CDR3 is CAWSPDRFYEQYF. CDR3 DNA sequence: TGTGCCTGGAGTCCCGACAGGTTCTACGAGCAGTACTTC. Combining the CDR3 with reference TRBV30 and TRBJ2-7 gives the whole variable domain SQTIHQWPATLVQPVGSPLSLECTVEGTSNPNLYWYRQAAGRGLQLLFYSVGIGQISSEVPQNLSASRPQDRQFILSSKKLLLSDSGFYLCAWSPDRFYEQYFGPGTRLTVT.

The chain recombines TRBV7-8 with TRBJ2-3; 7 bases are a match to TRBD2. V shed 7 bases and J 2 bases; nucleotides not matched to a gene: 9. This CDR3 spans 15 amino acids. Germline lookup yields CDR1 SGHVS and CDR2 FQNEAQ. The CDR3 here is CASTAGGGVTDTQYF. CDR3 in DNA: TGTGCCAGCACAGCGGGCGGGGGAGTCACAGATACGCAGTATTTT.

The chain carries TRBV5-1 and TRBJ2-1; no clear D gene. Trimming left V 1 base short and J 2 bases short, with 7 bases between. This CDR3 contains 14 residues. Germline values: CDR1 SGHRS, CDR2 YFSETQ. CDR3 DNA sequence: TGCGCCAGCAGCTTGAGCCCGGCCTACAATGAGCAGTTCTTC. This sequence encodes CASSLSPAYNEQFF. Complete variable domain (other parts from reference TRBV5-1 and TRBJ2-1): KAGVTQTPRYLIKTRGQQVTLSCSPISGHRSVSWYQQTPGQGLQFLFEYFSETQRNKGNFPGRFSGRQFSNSRSEMNVSTLELGDSALYLCASSLSPAYNEQFFGPGTRLTVL.

This chain joins TRBV6-5 and TRBJ1-1; the D gene is possibly TRBD1 (5 bases). This CDR3 spans 14 amino acids. V lost 8 bases to trimming and J lost 4 bases, with 17 bases between them. Germline-derived CDR1 and CDR2 are MNHEY and SVGAGI. DNA of the CDR3: TGTGCCAGCCGGGCCTCTCAAGGGGCCACTGAAGCTTTCTTT. Amino acids: CASRASQGATEAFF.